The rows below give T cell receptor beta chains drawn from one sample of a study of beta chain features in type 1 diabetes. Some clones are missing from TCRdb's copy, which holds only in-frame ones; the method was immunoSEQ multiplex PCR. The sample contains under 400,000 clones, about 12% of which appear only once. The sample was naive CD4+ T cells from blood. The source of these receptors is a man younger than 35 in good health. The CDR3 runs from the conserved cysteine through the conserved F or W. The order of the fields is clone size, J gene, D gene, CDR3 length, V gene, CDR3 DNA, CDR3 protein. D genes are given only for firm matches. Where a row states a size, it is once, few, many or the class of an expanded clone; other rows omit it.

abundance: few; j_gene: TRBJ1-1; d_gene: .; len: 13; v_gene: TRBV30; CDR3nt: TGTGCCTGGAGCGGGGGGGTGAACACTGAAGCTTTCTTT; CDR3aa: CAWSGGVNTEAFF
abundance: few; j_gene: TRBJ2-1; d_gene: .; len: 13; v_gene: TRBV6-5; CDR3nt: TGTGCCAGCAGCCGTGGACTGTACAATGAGCAGTTCTTC; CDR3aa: CASSRGLYNEQFF
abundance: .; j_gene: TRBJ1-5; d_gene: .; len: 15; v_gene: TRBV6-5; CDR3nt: TGTGCCAGCAGTTACTCGATCCGGGGAAATCAGCCCCAGCATTTT; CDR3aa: CASSYSIRGNQPQHF
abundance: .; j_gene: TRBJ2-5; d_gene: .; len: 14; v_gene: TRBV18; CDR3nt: TGTGCCAGCTCACCAAGAGGGCATCAAGAGACCCAGTACTTC; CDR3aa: CASSPRGHQETQYF
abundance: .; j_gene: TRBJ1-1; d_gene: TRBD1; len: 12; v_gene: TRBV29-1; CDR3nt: TGCAGCGTGACAGGGGGGAACACTGAAGCTTTCTTT; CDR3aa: CSVTGGNTEAFF
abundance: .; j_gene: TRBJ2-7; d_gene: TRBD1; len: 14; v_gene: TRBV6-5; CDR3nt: TGTGCCAGCAGGGTGGGACAGGGGATATACGAGCAGTACTTC; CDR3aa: CASRVGQGIYEQYF
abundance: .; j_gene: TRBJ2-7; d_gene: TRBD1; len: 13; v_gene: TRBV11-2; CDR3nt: TGTGCCAGCAGCCGGGACAGGGGGAACGAGCAGTACTTC; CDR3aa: CASSRDRGNEQYF
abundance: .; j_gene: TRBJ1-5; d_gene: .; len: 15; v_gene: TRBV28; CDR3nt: TGTGCCAGCAGTTCCCAGGGTTGGGGGGATCAGCCCCAGCATTTT; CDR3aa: CASSSQGWGDQPQHF
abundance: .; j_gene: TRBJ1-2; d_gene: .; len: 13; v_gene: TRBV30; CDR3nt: TGTGCCTGGAGTCCTACTGACTACTATGGCTACACCTTC; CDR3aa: CAWSPTDYYGYTF
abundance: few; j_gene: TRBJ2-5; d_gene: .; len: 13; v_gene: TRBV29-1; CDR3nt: TGCAGCGTTGAAAGAACAGGCCAAGAGACCCAGTACTTC; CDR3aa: CSVERTGQETQYF
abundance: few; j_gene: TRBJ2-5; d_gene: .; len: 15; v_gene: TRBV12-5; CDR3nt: TGTGCTAGTGGTTTGGGACAGACTCATCAAGAGACCCAGTACTTC; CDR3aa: CASGLGQTHQETQYF
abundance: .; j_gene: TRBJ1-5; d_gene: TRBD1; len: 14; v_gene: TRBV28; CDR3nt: TGTGCCAGCAGTTTAACAGGGGGCAATCAGCCCCAGCATTTT; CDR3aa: CASSLTGGNQPQHF
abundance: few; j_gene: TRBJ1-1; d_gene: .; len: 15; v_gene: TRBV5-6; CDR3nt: TGTGCCAGCAGCCTACTACAAAGCATGAACACTGAAGCTTTCTTT; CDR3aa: CASSLLQSMNTEAFF
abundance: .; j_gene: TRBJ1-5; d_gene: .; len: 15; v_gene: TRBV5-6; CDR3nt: TGTGCCAGCAGCTTGGGGCAATATAGCAATCAGCCCCAGCATTTT; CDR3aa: CASSLGQYSNQPQHF
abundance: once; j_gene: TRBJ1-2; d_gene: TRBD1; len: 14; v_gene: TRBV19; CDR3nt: TGTGCCAGTTTGTCGGGACAGACGACCTATGGCTACACCTTC; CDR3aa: CASLSGQTTYGYTF
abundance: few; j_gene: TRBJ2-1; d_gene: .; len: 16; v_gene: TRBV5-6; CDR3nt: TGTGCCAGCAGCTCATTTGGGTGGAGGTCGATCAATGAGCAGTTCTTC; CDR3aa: CASSSFGWRSINEQFF
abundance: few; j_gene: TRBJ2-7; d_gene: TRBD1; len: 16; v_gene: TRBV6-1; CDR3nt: TGTGCCAGCAGTGAGCCGGGGACAGGGGGCGGGTACGAGCAGTACTTC; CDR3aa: CASSEPGTGGGYEQYF
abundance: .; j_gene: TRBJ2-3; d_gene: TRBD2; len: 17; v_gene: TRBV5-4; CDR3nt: TGTGCCAGCAGCTCCTCTAGCGGGGGGGGAGGGACAGATACGCAGTATTTT; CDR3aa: CASSSSSGGGGTDTQYF
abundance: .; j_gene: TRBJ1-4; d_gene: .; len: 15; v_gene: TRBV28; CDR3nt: TGTGCCAGCAGTACAGCGGGAGGGAATAATGAAAAACTGTTTTTT; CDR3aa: CASSTAGGNNEKLFF
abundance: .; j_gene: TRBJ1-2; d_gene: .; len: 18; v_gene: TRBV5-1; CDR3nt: TGCGCCAGCAGCTTGGACTTACCAGGACGAGGGAAGGATTATGGCTACACCTTC; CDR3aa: CASSLDLPGRGKDYGYTF
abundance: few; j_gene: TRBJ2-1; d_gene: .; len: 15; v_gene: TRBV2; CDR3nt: TGTGCCACCCGGAGGACTCCTACGCACGGCGATGAGCAGTTCTTC; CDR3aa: CATRRTPTHGDEQFF
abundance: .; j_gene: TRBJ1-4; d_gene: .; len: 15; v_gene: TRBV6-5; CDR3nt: TGTGCCAGCAGTGGACAGATTGCAACTAATGAAAAACTGTTTTTT; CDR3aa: CASSGQIATNEKLFF
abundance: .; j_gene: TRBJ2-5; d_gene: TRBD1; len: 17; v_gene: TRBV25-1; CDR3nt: TGTGCCAGCAGTGTCCGGGACAGGGGGCGAGTATCGGAGACCCAGTACTTC; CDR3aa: CASSVRDRGRVSETQYF
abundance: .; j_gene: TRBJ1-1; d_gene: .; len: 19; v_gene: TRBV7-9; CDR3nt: TGTGCCAGCAGCTTAGATTCGGGGGGCGCATCCAGCTATTACCGTGAAGCTTTCTTT; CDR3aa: CASSLDSGGASSYYREAFF
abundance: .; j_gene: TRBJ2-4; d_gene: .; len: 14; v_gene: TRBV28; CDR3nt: TGTGCCAGCAGTTTGAGCGGCTCTGGGAACATTCAGTACTTC; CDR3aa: CASSLSGSGNIQYF
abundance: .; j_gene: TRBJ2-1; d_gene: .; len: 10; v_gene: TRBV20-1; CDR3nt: TGCAGTGCTCTCGGCGGGGAGCAGTTCTTC; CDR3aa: CSALGGEQFF
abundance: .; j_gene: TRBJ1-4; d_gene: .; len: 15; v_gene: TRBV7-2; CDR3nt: TGTGCCAGCAGCTTAGCAGGGACTCATAATGAAAAACTGTTTTTT; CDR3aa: CASSLAGTHNEKLFF